This T cell receptor (beta chain) is from a study of Ad26.COV2.S vaccination and SARS-CoV-2 variants. Study outcomes and limitations: Placebo recipients trailed vaccine recipients in spike-specific TCR breadth. Vaccinees reportedly had broad spike-specific CD8+ and CD4+ T cell responses. Comparability of non-spike TCR breadth was observed across vaccine and placebo recipients.

As to this clone: What it binds is unknown.

TCRdb's copy holds only in-frame clones and misses some; the assay was immunoSEQ multiplex PCR. The sample contains some 350,000 clones, 85% of which appear only once. This sample's treatment: some 20 received Ad26.COV2.S at low or high dose, single or two shots; roughly five received placebo; per-sample allocation not given. Vaccine and placebo recipients were sampled on day 63 after the first injection. Recruitment in Boston yielded a donor of adult age, 18-55 years. Source: peripheral blood, taken in a trial of Ad26.COV2.S vaccine versus placebo. This sequence originates from a person between 18 and 65 years old who received the Ad26.COV2.S COVID-19 vaccine or a placebo.

In nucleotides, the CDR3 is TGTGCCAGCAGTTACTCGCTCAGGGGCAGGAGCTCCTACGAGCAGTACTTC. This codes for CASSYSLRGRSSYEQYF. The rearrangement joins TRBV6-2 or TRBV6-3 to TRBJ2-7; D is possibly TRBD1 (6 bases). V lost 0 bases and J 0 bases, leaving 15 bases between the germline ends. This CDR3 is built from 17 residues. Germline CDR1 reads MNHEY; CDR2 reads SVGEGT.